The subject of this entry is one TCR beta chain. Assay used: immunoSEQ multiplex PCR; TCRdb lists only in-frame clones, some missing. There are approximately 50,000 clones in the sample; 88% occur only once, and around 5.4% lies in the top ten. The germline V gene encodes CDR1 SGHDT and CDR2 YYEEEE. The CDR3 loop spans 18 amino acids. Trimming cost V 4 bases and J 6 bases, with 26 bases left between them. This sample was taken from a study of PD-1 blockade in classical Hodgkin lymphoma. All patients relapsed after autologous stem cell transplantation, and brentuximab vedotin exposure varied. The sample was peripheral blood mononuclear cells (PBMCs), taken before the second cycle of nivolumab. The V gene is TRBV5-6, the J gene TRBJ2-1; D may match TRBD1 or TRBD2 (6 bases each). The receptor's source is a human donor with classical Hodgkin lymphoma. CDR3 DNA: TGTGCCAGCAGCAATACACGGGGGACGGCGACAGGCCTCAATGAGCAGTTCTTC. This encodes CASSNTRGTATGLNEQFF.